This T cell receptor (beta chain) was recovered during a study of blood T cell repertoires in COVID-19. Across the whole study: Nucleic acid was either cDNA or gDNA, and it came from T cells, B-cell-depleted T cells, or PBMCs.

The CDR3 consists of 15 residues. CDR1 is LGHDT, CDR2 YNNKEL, per germline (reference sequence). V dropped 4 bases and J dropped 4 bases, with 17 bases sitting between them. Some clones are missing from TCRdb's copy, which holds only in-frame ones; the method was immunoSEQ multiplex PCR. This sample has 240,000 or so clones; approximately 88% occur once, and the top ten carry roughly 0.8%. The genes are TRBV3-1 (or the pseudogene TRBV3-2) and TRBJ2-7; D might be TRBD1 (5 bases). The sample consisted of peripheral blood. The source of this sequence is a woman in her thirties with acute or convalescent COVID-19. This chain's CDR3 is CASSPVGRVSYEQYF. The CDR3 DNA is TGTGCCAGCAGCCCCGTAGGCAGGGTGTCTTACGAGCAGTACTTC.